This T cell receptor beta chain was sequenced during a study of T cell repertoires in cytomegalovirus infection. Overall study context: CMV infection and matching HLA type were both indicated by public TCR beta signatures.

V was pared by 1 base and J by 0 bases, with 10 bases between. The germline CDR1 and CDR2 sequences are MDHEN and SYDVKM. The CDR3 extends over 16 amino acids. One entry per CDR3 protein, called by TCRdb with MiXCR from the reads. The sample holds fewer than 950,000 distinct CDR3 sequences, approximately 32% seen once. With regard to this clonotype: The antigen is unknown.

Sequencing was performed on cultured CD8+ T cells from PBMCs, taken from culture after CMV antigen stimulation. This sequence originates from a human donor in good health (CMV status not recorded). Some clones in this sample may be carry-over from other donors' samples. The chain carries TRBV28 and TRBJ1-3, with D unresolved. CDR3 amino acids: CASSLLYNYSGNTIYF. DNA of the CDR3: TGTGCCAGCAGTTTATTGTACAACTACTCTGGAAACACCATATATTTT.